This entry concerns a single T cell receptor beta chain. Its antigen remains unidentified. Per-base quality was not reported, and no clone a single base away is much larger than it. From the cysteine up to the phenylalanine, the CDR3 has a length of 14 residues. Only the CDR3 DNA stays, 42 bases, in frame from base 1. V is pared back by 1 base and J by 1 base, with 7 bases lying between the germline termini. The germline V gene sets CDR1 to LGHNT and CDR2 to FRNRAP. The cohort consisted of approximately 690 healthy bone marrow donors. At the time of sampling, every cohort member was nominally healthy, though immune exposures that went unrecorded were likely present. The donor tested CMV seropositive, placing the donor among the 290 or so seropositive members of the cohort. Each donor provided a peripheral blood sample, and peripheral blood mononuclear cells were used for TCR beta sequencing. Genomic DNA extraction from the blood cell samples was performed with the Qiagen DNeasy Blood Extraction Kit.

These data belong to a study of cytomegalovirus exposure and HLA in healthy donors (dated by TCRdb to between 2016 and 2019). With regard to the full study: An earlier analysis of about 560 of the donors reported about 300 Gb of sequence data and 100 million to 120 million unique TCR beta sequences obtained from about 179 million T cells. A later genetic analysis took genome-wide SNP genotypes for about three fifths of the 666 donors and used that subset as a discovery cohort. Donor age, sex, ethnicity and CMV serostatus were collected together with the repertoire data. The genetic ancestry cluster associated with self-reported Caucasian donors included 81% of the roughly 400 genotyped donors. Besides the first cohort of roughly 660 subjects, a separate validation cohort made up of over 95 different subjects was used. The later analysis used no new phenotypic data to find candidate immune exposures, relying instead on TCR beta sequences and their occurrence across donors. HLA typing covered class I and class II loci at four-digit resolution. The T cell repertoires of 666 subjects were profiled by immunosequencing and related to cytomegalovirus serostatus. An early release that covered about 600 HLA-typed donors contained around 300 gigabases of sequencing data and roughly 84 million unique TCR sequences. All discovery cohort repertoires had been generated on a single sequencing platform. Among roughly 370 genotyped donors of the cohort, an average of about 240,000 unique TCR beta nucleotide sequences were sequenced per donor, about a sixth of them non-productive. A handful of DR-DQ haplotypes were treated as single units for association and clustering because of strong linkage in the cohort. Typing coverage varied by locus: about 620-640 donors for A, B, C, DRB1 and DQB1; around 560 for DQA1; nearly 610 for DPA1; some 470 for DPB1. To predict cytomegalovirus infection status, the study brought together high-throughput TCR immunosequencing, statistical association of individual TCRs with disease status, and machine learning. The aim of the study was to test whether cataloging public T cell receptors could identify signatures of past pathogen exposure. An earlier analysis of fewer than 700 of the donors applied high-throughput TCR beta sequencing to assess whether each TCR beta V gene segment acted as functional or pseudogenic. In a later analysis, previously published TCR beta repertoires from about 670 donors were re-analyzed and high-resolution HLA genotyping was added so that TCR occurrence patterns could be studied. Overall results and qualifications from the work: In a later analysis, TCR association rates were found to vary across HLA loci, with the most associated TCRs seen for DRB1 alleles and the fewest for HLA-C alleles. In a later analysis, HLA-associated TCR beta chains showed more clonal expansion and lower generation probabilities than non-associated chains that were equally common. A later analysis associated 16,951 TCR beta sequences with specific HLA alleles at a false discovery rate of 0.05. An earlier analysis of around 600 of the donors showed that most TCR beta V segments appeared in productive rearrangements either about 87% or about 30% of the time, which broadly matched IMGT annotations. The study gave a list of 150 to 200 TCR beta chains associated with cytomegalovirus. Assigning TCR associations to individual alleles was difficult when HLA alleles, especially DR and DQ, strongly co-occurred. Compared with the roughly 700-donor mean, donors in an Asian-associated ancestry cluster had fewer N-insertions in productive TCRs, according to a later genetic analysis. The authors suggested that the approach could potentially be generalized to other disease states and immunological phenotypes. V-gene and J-gene trimming of TCR beta chains was associated with a missense DCLRE1C variant in a later genetic analysis, and the association was replicated in an independent cohort. According to a later analysis, most CMV-associated TCR beta chains appeared to be HLA-restricted, and the HLA associations seemed to be driven largely by CMV exposure. HLA typing was unavailable for some donors at each locus, so association tests used only the typed subset. The classifier was reported to diagnose cytomegalovirus status with high specificity and sensitivity in both the original cohort and the validation cohort. Correlated functional status among segregating V segments might be attributable to linkage disequilibrium, but an unknown experimental factor could not be ruled out. While some public TCRs were present in many individuals, most TCR sequences turned up only very rarely across donors. Around 16 rarely observed V segments, including chromosome 9 orphons, were excluded from the earlier analysis of several hundred of the donors because counts were too low. A further reported finding was that TCR beta sequences accurately predicted the HLA-A and HLA-B alleles for most subjects in the first cohort. A group of highly shared sequence variants was considered likely to be a technical artifact of the sequencing pipeline. CMV serostatus was the only immune exposure information available for the cohort. Sequencing depth was assumed to be roughly uniform across donors in the presence/absence analyses, though that assumption may not hold. In a later analysis, several top co-occurrence clusters were reported to appear linked to parvovirus B19, influenza, CMV and Epstein-Barr virus. In vitro tests confirmed that a few of the cytomegalovirus-associated TCR beta chains recognize cytomegalovirus antigens. The 87-base-pair reads could not distinguish some IMGT-functional V segments, including TRBV6-2 and TRBV6-3, so those segments were excluded. The cohort was sequenced for TCR beta chains only, and without alpha or paired-chain data the features that could be detected were limited.

Receptors were amplified or captured by the immunoSEQ multiplex PCR assay. A mixture of 60 forward primers for TCR Vbeta segments and 13 reverse primers for TCR Jbeta segments was used in the multiplex PCR. The CDR3 region of rearranged TCR beta genes was amplified from genomic DNA with a multiplex PCR assay. Amplified TCR beta libraries were sequenced as 87-base-pair reads on the Illumina HiSeq System. Turning to the authors' computational methods: A later analysis counted about 76 million unique TCR beta chains across the approximately 700 repertoires, and 10 million to 12 million of these chains were shared by at least two donors. Raw reads were error-corrected and collapsed into unique sequences by a nearest-neighbor algorithm in which closely related sequences were merged to remove PCR and sequencing errors. CDR3 sequences were aligned to IMGT reference sequences to assign V, D and J gene segments. Each retained sequence needed at least a six-nucleotide match to both a V gene segment and a J gene segment. Rearrangements were called productive when the CDR3 lacked stop codons and stayed in frame with V and J; all others were non-productive. Following IMGT convention, CDR3 was defined as the stretch from the second conserved V-encoded cysteine to the conserved J-encoded phenylalanine. The earlier analysis of some 550 of the donors excluded any sequence lacking an unambiguous match to a single V gene segment. In an earlier analysis of more than 500 of the donors, a V segment was called functional when productive rearrangements were above 56.7%, and segregating when the standard deviation between donors exceeded 5%. A statistical classification framework was developed to diagnose cytomegalovirus status using the catalog of TCR beta chain sequences. In a later analysis, V and J genes were assigned by comparing TCR nucleotide sequences against IMGT/GENE-DB human TR gene sequences. The TCRdist pipeline was used in a later analysis to assign CDR3 sequences and most-parsimonious VDJ recombination scenarios. In a later analysis, each TCR beta chain was defined by its CDR3 amino acid sequence together with its V-gene family, and reads without a unique V-gene family were excluded. A later analysis removed 592 highly shared, low-generation-probability nucleotide sequences to deal with suspected cross-contamination and a sequencing artifact. In a later analysis, a clonal expansion index for each public chain was calculated from normalized within-repertoire ranks of inferred template counts. In a later analysis, generation probabilities were computed using a VDJ recombination model fitted to out-of-frame rearrangements, and the results were checked against IGoR. In a later analysis, hypergeometric tests were used to score TCR-TCR, TCR-HLA and TCR-CMV co-occurrence, with a repertoire-size bias correction applied to TCR pairs. In a later analysis, false discovery rates were estimated by permuting HLA or CMV assignments 20 times. In a later analysis, co-occurring TCRs were grouped using DBSCAN, and TCRdist sequence similarity was added for clustering within HLA-allele-positive subsets. For co-occurrence clustering, repertoires with fewer than 30,000 or more than 120,000 public chains were excluded, along with roughly 5 repertoires with anomalous nucleotide sharing. The immuneACCESS repertoire file appears here via TCRdb, limited to in-frame rearrangements. These files lack a portion of the clones; in checked studies, under half of the deficit traces to unresolved V genes, and the cause of the others is not known. Clonal size and the V and J genes are those of that table, whereas D and trimming came from the DNA. Recorded for this sample are about 130,000 clones; 70% to 85% of them occurred a single time. 5% to 8.5% of the sample is in the top ten clones.

The rearranged chain carries TRBV12-5 and TRBJ2-5; no D gene is confidently identified. The specimen sequenced was PBMCs. The source of this sequence is a middle-aged man in good health and CMV-seropositive. The DNA sequence is given as TGTGCTAGTGGTTTGGGAGTAGTCCAAGAGACCCAGTACTTC. The resulting protein is CASGLGVVQETQYF.